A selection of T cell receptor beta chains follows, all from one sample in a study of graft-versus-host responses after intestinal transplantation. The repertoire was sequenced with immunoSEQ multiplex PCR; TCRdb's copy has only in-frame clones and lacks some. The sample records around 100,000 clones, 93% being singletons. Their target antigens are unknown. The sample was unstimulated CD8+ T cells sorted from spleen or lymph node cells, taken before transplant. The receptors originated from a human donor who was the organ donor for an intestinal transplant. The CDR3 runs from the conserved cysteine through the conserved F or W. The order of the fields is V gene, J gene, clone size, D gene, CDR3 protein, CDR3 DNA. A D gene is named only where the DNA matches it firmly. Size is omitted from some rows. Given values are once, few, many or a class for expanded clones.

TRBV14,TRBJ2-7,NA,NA,CASSLGRGPSYEQYF,TGTGCCAGCAGCTTGGGACGGGGACCTTCCTACGAGCAGTACTTC
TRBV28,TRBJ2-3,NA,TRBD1,CASSQTGGRTDTQYF,TGTGCCAGCAGCCAGACAGGGGGCCGTACAGATACGCAGTATTTT
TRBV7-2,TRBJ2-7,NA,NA,CASSSTRYEQYF,TGTGCCAGCAGCTCCACCCGCTACGAGCAGTACTTC
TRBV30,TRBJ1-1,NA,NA,CAWTGANTEAFF,TGTGCCTGGACAGGGGCGAACACTGAAGCTTTCTTT
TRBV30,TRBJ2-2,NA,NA,CAWSLGTWTGELFF,TGTGCCTGGAGTCTCGGGACATGGACCGGGGAGCTGTTTTTT
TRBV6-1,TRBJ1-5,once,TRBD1,CASSQGTGGNQPQHF,TGTGCCAGCAGTCAGGGGACAGGGGGCAATCAGCCCCAGCATTTT
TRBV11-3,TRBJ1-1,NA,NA,CASSSGSGRSSSAFF,TGTGCCAGCAGCTCAGGATCAGGGAGGAGCTCGTCGGCTTTCTTT
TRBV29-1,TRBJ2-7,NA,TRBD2,CSVCRDYSYEQYF,TGCAGCGTCTGCCGGGACTACTCCTACGAGCAGTACTTC
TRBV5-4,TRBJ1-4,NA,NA,CASSLDGDNEKLFF,TGTGCCAGCAGCTTGGACGGGGATAATGAAAAACTGTTTTTT
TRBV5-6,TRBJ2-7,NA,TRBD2,CASSWGSGRASDEQYF,TGTGCCAGCAGCTGGGGTAGCGGGAGGGCCTCGGACGAGCAGTACTTC
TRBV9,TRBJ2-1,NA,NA,CASSEVGSSYNEQFF,TGTGCCAGCAGCGAGGTCGGGAGCTCCTACAATGAGCAGTTCTTC
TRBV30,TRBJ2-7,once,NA,CAWSVDSAAREQYF,TGTGCCTGGAGTGTAGACTCCGCAGCGAGAGAGCAGTACTTC
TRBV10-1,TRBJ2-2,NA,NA,CASSEGGYLSTGELFF,TGCGCCAGCAGTGAGGGAGGGTATCTGAGCACCGGGGAGCTGTTTTTT